A single sample is the source of the 25 T cell receptor beta chains below, sequenced in a study of patients and donors after allogeneic stem cell transplantation. One entry per CDR3 protein, called by TCRdb with MiXCR from the RT-PCR reads. Of over 200,000 distinct CDR3 sequences listed, less than 50% are singletons. The sequenced sample was blood, either unsorted or a sorted T cell fraction (not recorded which). The receptors originated from a human donor who was either an allogeneic HSCT recipient or a stem cell or donor lymphocyte infusion donor (not recorded which). It is not recorded whose cells these are; they may come from a transplant donor.

This chain joins TRBV5-1 and TRBJ2-6; D unresolved. The CDR3 sequence is 15 residues long. Looked up from germline, CDR1 is SGHRS and CDR2 is YFSETQ. V was clipped by 2 bases and J by 0 bases, with 6 bases between them. The DNA for the CDR3 is TGCGCCAGCAGCTTTGACCTCTCTGGGGCCAACGTCCTGACTTTC. This sequence encodes CASSFDLSGANVLTF.

This clonotype was picked up a small number of times. V and J are TRBV12-3 or TRBV12-4 and TRBJ1-5, with a tentative D call TRBD1 (5 bases). This CDR3 has 15 amino acids. V was cut by 3 bases and J by 1 base, with 10 bases left in between. As DNA, the CDR3 is TGTGCCAGCAGTTTCCAGGAGGGGAGCAATCAGCCCCAGCATTTT. Protein product: CASSFQEGSNQPQHF.

The chain has TRBV28 and TRBJ1-5, with D unclear. The germline V and J ends were trimmed by 3 bases and 8 bases, with 14 bases remaining between them. This CDR3 comprises 14 residues. Germline V gene data show CDR1 as MDHEN and CDR2 as SYDVKM. The CDR3 nucleotides read TGTGCCAGCAGTTTTCAGAATAAAGGAGAGCCCCAGCATTTT. Its protein is CASSFQNKGEPQHF. The variable domain in full, with the rest retrieved from reference TRBV28 and TRBJ1-5, is DVKVTQSSRYLVKRTGEKVFLECVQDMDHENMFWYRQDPGLGLRLIYFSYDVKMKEKGDIPEGYSVSREKKERFSLILESASTNQTSMYLCASSFQNKGEPQHFGDGTRLSIL.

This clonotype has just one count. The rearrangement uses TRBV12-3 or TRBV12-4 and TRBJ2-1; D is perhaps TRBD1 (5 bases). CDR3 length: 11 residues. With 6 bases removed from V and 6 bases from J, the gap between germline ends came to 6 bases. CDR3 sequence (DNA): TGTGCCAGCAGGCAGGGCAATGAGCAGTTCTTC. Its protein is CASRQGNEQFF.

This clonotype was seen a handful of times. The chain carries TRBV10-3 and TRBJ1-5; D call uncertain. The V gene's germline CDR1 is ENHRY and CDR2 SYGVKD. Trimming removed 4 bases at V and 2 bases at J, with 9 bases between. The CDR3 has 14 amino acids. The CDR3 spells CAISGQAGNQPQHF. The CDR3 nucleotides are TGTGCCATCAGTGGGCAGGCCGGCAATCAGCCCCAGCATTTT.

This clonotype has a handful of counts. The V call is TRBV7-9, the J call TRBJ1-1, with 8 bases lining up with TRBD1. Germline V gene sequence: CDR1 SEHNR, CDR2 FQNEAQ (reference sequence). This CDR3 comprises 17 residues. J was trimmed by 5 bases and V by 3 bases; bases with no gene match: 14. The CDR3 bases are TGTGCCAGCAGCTTCACCATCCAGACAGGGGCAGGGACTGAAGCTTTCTTT. It translates to CASSFTIQTGAGTEAFF. The whole variable domain, remainder taken from reference TRBV7-9 and TRBJ1-1, is DTGVSQNPRHKITKRGQNVTFRCDPISEHNRLYWYRQTLGQGPEFLTYFQNEAQLEKSRLLSDRFSAERPKGSFSTLEIQRTEQGDSAMYLCASSFTIQTGAGTEAFFGQGTRLTVV.

This chain uses TRBV2 with TRBJ2-5; no definite D call. The CDR3 is 13 amino acids. The germline V gene has CDR1 SNHLY and CDR2 FYNNEI. Trimming removed 2 bases at V and 9 bases at J, with 13 bases between. Here the CDR3 reads CASSEIKVGAQYF. The CDR3 region has the DNA TGTGCCAGCAGTGAAATCAAGGTTGGGGCCCAGTACTTC.

The gene calls are TRBV9 and TRBJ2-3, with a possible D match to TRBD1 (6 bases). This CDR3 spans 14 amino acids. Germline CDR1 SGDLS, CDR2 YYNGEE. V lost 4 bases and J lost 1, with 10 bases in between. In nucleotides, the CDR3 is TGTGCCAGCAGCTTCGGACAGCGCACAGATACGCAGTATTTT. Protein sequence: CASSFGQRTDTQYF.

This clonotype has more than one count but fewer than ten. This chain joins TRBV20-1 and TRBJ1-2, with D uncertain. Germline lookup yields CDR1 DFQATT and CDR2 SNEGSKA (reference sequence). Trimming took off 4 bases at V and 0 bases at J, with 12 bases between the two ends. This CDR3 comprises 14 residues. The CDR3 DNA reads as TGCAGTGCTACCCAGGACGGAGCTAACTATGGCTACACCTTC. It is translated as CSATQDGANYGYTF.

The chain carries TRBV2 and TRBJ2-5; a possible D gene is TRBD1 (6 bases). The CDR3 covers 13 residues. Germline V CDR1 and CDR2: SNHLY, FYNNEI. V was clipped by 6 bases and J by 7 bases, with 15 bases between them. The CDR3 nucleotides are TGTGCCAGCAGAGACACGGGACATCTGACCCAGTACTTC. Translating gives CASRDTGHLTQYF.

J is TRBJ1-2 and V is TRBV12-3 or TRBV12-4, with 7 bases that match TRBD1. The CDR3 runs to 14 residues. V shed 2 bases and J 6 bases; nucleotides not matched to a gene: 6. The CDR3 loop is CASSLRDRYDGYTF. The DNA of the CDR3 is TGTGCCAGCAGTTTACGGGACAGATATGATGGCTACACCTTC.

This clonotype was observed a few times. V is TRBV12-3 or TRBV12-4 and J is TRBJ1-2; 8 nucleotides match TRBD1. The CDR3 loop spans 13 amino acids. Trimming cost V 6 bases and J 3 bases; bases outside gene matches: 3. CDR3 residues: CASSTTGDYGYTF. In DNA, the CDR3 is TGTGCCAGCAGCACGACAGGGGACTATGGCTACACCTTC.

The J gene is TRBJ2-5, the V gene TRBV7-9; TRBD1 agrees at 8 bases. The CDR3 length is 17 residues. J was trimmed by 4 bases and V by 1 base; bases with no gene match: 11. The germline gives CDR1 SEHNR, CDR2 FQNEAQ (reference sequence). CDR3: CASSLEWFWTGSETQYF. For the CDR3, the DNA is TGTGCCAGCAGCTTAGAATGGTTTTGGACAGGGTCAGAGACCCAGTACTTC.

V is TRBV5-1 and J is TRBJ1-6; D unclear. This CDR3 is 15 amino acids long. Trimming cost V 0 bases and J 10 bases, with 14 bases left between them. Germline V lookup: CDR1 SGHRS, CDR2 YFSETQ. For the CDR3, the DNA is TGCGCCAGCAGCTTGGAGGCAGCGGCCGGATCACCCCTCCACTTT. Encoded protein: CASSLEAAAGSPLHF. The whole variable domain, remainder taken from reference TRBV5-1 and TRBJ1-6, is KAGVTQTPRYLIKTRGQQVTLSCSPISGHRSVSWYQQTPGQGLQFLFEYFSETQRNKGNFPGRFSGRQFSNSRSEMNVSTLELGDSALYLCASSLEAAAGSPLHFGNGTRLTVT.

This clonotype occurred a few times. The genes are TRBV18 and TRBJ2-1; D is ambiguous. This CDR3 comprises 16 residues. Per germline, CDR1 KGHSH and CDR2 LQKENI. Trimming cost V 3 bases and J 5 bases, with 17 bases left between them. The CDR3 spells CASSPTGPPSDNEQFF. The CDR3 bases are TGTGCCAGCTCACCGACTGGCCCCCCCAGTGACAATGAGCAGTTCTTC.

The genes are TRBV28 and TRBJ1-1; 7 bases line up with TRBD1. J was trimmed by 4 bases and V by 6 bases; bases with no gene match: 8. CDR1 and CDR2 (germline): MDHEN, SYDVKM. The CDR3 runs to 14 residues. CDR3 DNA: TGTGCCAGCAGGTCAGGTACAGGGGCCACTGAAGCTTTCTTT. Amino acid sequence: CASRSGTGATEAFF.

The CDR3 region has the DNA TGTGCCAGCAGTTACGACAGGGGGTACGAGCAGTACTTC. Translated, it gives CASSYDRGYEQYF. The chain is built from TRBV6-2 or TRBV6-3 and TRBJ2-7; 9 positions match TRBD1. The J segment lost 4 bases and the V segment lost 2 bases, leaving 0 bases of the junction unmatched. Germline CDR1 reads MNHEY; CDR2 reads SVGEGT. The CDR3 is 13 amino acids.

This clonotype showed up just a few times. The CDR3 nucleotides are TGTGCCAGCAGCCCGCAGGGGAGGGTGGGCACAGATACGCAGTATTTT. Amino acid sequence: CASSPQGRVGTDTQYF. V gene TRBV7-2 combines with J gene TRBJ2-3, with a tentative D call TRBD2 (7 bases). Trimming shortened V by 5 bases and J by 1 base, and 16 bases separated the two germline ends. Germline V CDR1 and CDR2: SGHTA, FQGNSA. The CDR3 has 16 residues.

This clonotype has just a few counts. The CDR3 spells CASSQDPTGGRGEKLFF. The CDR3, as DNA: TGCGCCAGCAGCCAAGATCCGACAGGGGGCAGAGGAGAAAAACTGTTTTTT. This chain uses TRBV4-1 with TRBJ1-4; 10 positions match TRBD1. Germline assignment: CDR1 MGHRA and CDR2 YSYEKL. V lost 0 bases to trimming and J lost 8 bases; unmatched junction nucleotides: 9. The CDR3 sequence is 17 residues long.

This clonotype was counted a few times. V is TRBV18 and J is TRBJ1-6, with 9 nucleotides matching TRBD1. CDR3 length: 15 amino acids. Looked up from germline, CDR1 is KGHSH and CDR2 is LQKENI. After removal of 3 bases from V and 6 bases from J, the junction contained 3 bases not matched to a gene. DNA of the CDR3: TGTGCCAGCTCACCGGGGACAGGGACTAATTCACCCCTCCACTTT. Amino acid sequence: CASSPGTGTNSPLHF.

This chain connects TRBV6-6 to TRBJ1-3; unclear D gene. The V end lost 5 bases, the J end lost 7 bases, and 6 bases lay between the germline ends. CDR3 size: 11 residues. The V gene's germline CDR1 is MNHNY and CDR2 SVGAGI (reference sequence). The CDR3 DNA sequence: TGTGCCAGCAGTGTGAGCAACACCATATATTTT. Protein: CASSVSNTIYF.

The sample holds a few counts of this clonotype. The genes are TRBV4-1 and TRBJ1-1; D may be TRBD1 (5 bases). The V end lost 1 base, the J end lost 4 bases, and 16 bases lay between the germline ends. CDR1 and CDR2 from the germline V gene are MGHRA and YSYEKL. CDR3 length equals 16 residues. Here the CDR3 DNA reads TGCGCCAGCAGCCAAGGGGGGTCAGGGATTGGCACTGAAGCTTTCTTT. It is translated as CASSQGGSGIGTEAFF.

This chain uses TRBV5-1 with TRBJ2-6, with 8 bases lining up with TRBD1. Germline V lookup: CDR1 SGHRS, CDR2 YFSETQ. The CDR3 contains 17 residues. V lost 2 bases, J lost 3 bases, and 7 bases stayed unmatched. The CDR3 nucleotides are TGCGCCAGCAGCTTCTCCAGGGGGCTAGGTGGGGCCAACGTCCTGACTTTC. Translated: CASSFSRGLGGANVLTF.

The chain is built from TRBV10-3 and TRBJ2-3; possibly TRBD1 for D (6 bases). This CDR3 spans 15 amino acids. Germline CDR1 ENHRY, CDR2 SYGVKD. V was clipped by 3 bases and J by 1 base, with 11 bases between them. This CDR3 reads CAISDRGRGTDTQYF. The CDR3 region has the DNA TGTGCCATCAGTGACAGGGGTCGGGGCACAGATACGCAGTATTTT.

The genes are TRBV3-1 and TRBJ2-7; either TRBD1 or TRBD2 may supply D (5 bases each). This CDR3 has 15 residues. V lost 1 base and J 5 bases, leaving 15 bases between the germline ends. CDR1 is LGHDT, CDR2 YNNKEL, per germline (reference sequence). CDR3 bases: TGTGCCAGCAGCCAAGGGGGGAGCAGGGCCCACGAGCAGTACTTC. Protein sequence: CASSQGGSRAHEQYF.